One sample yielded the 2 T cell receptor beta chains listed below, sequenced in a study of radiation and T cells in renal cell carcinoma. Only in-frame clones appear in the TCRdb table, and some are missing; sequencing was by immunoSEQ multiplex PCR. The sample contains around 140,000 clones, 75% to 90% of which appear only once. Time point reported: baseline pretreatment blood. Regarding treatment: 15 Gy SBRT to primary tumor, nephrectomy 4 weeks later. The source was blood, collected from a patient whose treatment included radiotherapy and nephrectomy. These receptor sequences come from a woman aged 45-60 years with renal cell carcinoma.

This clone turned up a few times. V gene TRBV25-1 combines with J gene TRBJ1-2; no clear D. CDR1 MGHDK and CDR2 SYGVNS come from the germline V gene. V was trimmed by 1 base and J by 0 bases, leaving 9 bases between them. CDR3 size: 15 residues. The CDR3 DNA follows: TGTGCCAGCAGTGAATGGGAGCTTACTAACTATGGCTACACCTTC. Protein sequence: CASSEWELTNYGYTF.

The J gene is TRBJ2-5, the V gene TRBV4-3; 9 bases line up with TRBD2. This CDR3 is 16 amino acids long. V lost 0 bases, J lost 4 bases, and 6 bases stayed unmatched. Germline V gene sequence: CDR1 LGHNA, CDR2 YSLEER. CDR3 DNA sequence: TGCGCCAGCAGCCAAGATAGGGGACTAGCTGGAGAGACCCAGTACTTC. Protein sequence: CASSQDRGLAGETQYF.